Listed below are T cell receptor beta chains from one sample, sequenced in a study of T cells after yellow fever vaccination. TCRdb processed the 5' RACE reads anew with MiXCR; each CDR3 protein has one entry. Seen here are hundreds of thousands of distinct CDR3 sequences, about 13% observed once, and the top ten hold around 15%. Sample: PBMCs, taken on the day of the yellow fever booster vaccination. These receptors all come from a young man who received the YFV17D yellow fever vaccine. CDR3s include the opening cysteine and the closing phenylalanine or tryptophan. D genes are given only for firm matches. Not every row has a clone size; where given, it reads once, few, many or a size class.

d_gene	v_gene	j_gene	abundance	CDR3nt	CDR3aa
TRBD2	TRBV5-6	TRBJ2-1	.	TGTGCCAGCAGCCGACTAGCGGGAGAACGGAATGAGCAGTTCTTC	CASSRLAGERNEQFF
.	TRBV5-1	TRBJ2-7	few	TGCGCCAGCAGCTTCAATCCAGGCGGTTCCTCCTACGAGCAGTACTTC	CASSFNPGGSSYEQYF
TRBD2	TRBV20-1	TRBJ2-7	.	TGCAGTGCTCGTACTAGCGGCCGCTACGAGCAGTACTTC	CSARTSGRYEQYF
.	TRBV10-3	TRBJ1-2	.	TGTGCCATCAGTGAGGACCCGGGGATCTATGGCTACACCTTC	CAISEDPGIYGYTF
TRBD1	TRBV7-9	TRBJ2-5	few	TGTGCCAGCAGCGTAGGACAGGGCCAGACCCAGTACTTC	CASSVGQGQTQYF
TRBD1	TRBV29-1	TRBJ2-5	few	TGCAGCGTTGAACCAGGGGGTAAAGAGACCCAGTACTTC	CSVEPGGKETQYF
.	TRBV4-3	TRBJ2-7	.	TGCGCCAGCAGCCAAGATCGTTCCAGGGCAGGCGACGAGCAGTACTTC	CASSQDRSRAGDEQYF
TRBD2	TRBV11-2	TRBJ2-3	few	TGTGCCAGCAGCTTTGGTCCCCCGACTAGCGGGAGTTCAGATACGCAGTATTTT	CASSFGPPTSGSSDTQYF
TRBD2	TRBV20-1	TRBJ2-3	.	TGCAGTGCTGAGGGTGCTAGCGGGAACGGAGATACGCAGTATTTT	CSAEGASGNGDTQYF
.	TRBV5-1	TRBJ2-5	.	TGCGCCAGCAGCTCCGTTAGGATACGGTCGAAGCAGACCCAGTACTTC	CASSSVRIRSKQTQYF
.	TRBV20-1	TRBJ1-5	.	TGCAGTGCTAGACAGGGGATTCAGCCCCAGCATTTT	CSARQGIQPQHF
.	TRBV21-1	TRBJ2-5	few	TGTGCCAGCAGCAAAACCCGACAGACACAAGAGACCCAGTACTTC	CASSKTRQTQETQYF
.	TRBV20-1	TRBJ2-5	.	TGCAGTGCTAGAGAGCGGGCAGGGAGGCCGGGGACCCAGTACTTC	CSARERAGRPGTQYF
.	TRBV7-3	TRBJ2-3	.	TGTGCCAGCAGCTTAACGTTAATGGGACCAATCACAGATACGCAGTATTTT	CASSLTLMGPITDTQYF
.	TRBV3-1	TRBJ2-2	.	TGTGCCAGCAGCCAAGGGACGGGTAACACCGGGGAGCTGTTTTTT	CASSQGTGNTGELFF
TRBD1	TRBV5-1	TRBJ1-1	few	TGCGCCAGCAGCAAACCGGGACAGTACACTGAAGCTTTCTTT	CASSKPGQYTEAFF
.	TRBV20-1	TRBJ2-3	few	TGCAGTGCTATCCGTATGCGCTCGGATACGCAGTATTTT	CSAIRMRSDTQYF
.	TRBV7-2	TRBJ1-5	few	TGTGCCAGCAGCTTAGTTTGGTCGGACAATCAGCCCCAGCATTTT	CASSLVWSDNQPQHF
.	TRBV10-3	TRBJ1-4	.	TGTGCCATCAGAGGGGACAATAATGAAAAACTGTTTTTT	CAIRGDNNEKLFF
.	TRBV20-1	TRBJ2-6	few	TGCAGTGCAGCGCTCTTCTCTGGGGCCAACGTCCTGACTTTC	CSAALFSGANVLTF
.	TRBV20-1	TRBJ1-5	few	TGCAGTGCTAGCCCCCCGTATAGCAATCAGCCCCAGCATTTT	CSASPPYSNQPQHF
TRBD1	TRBV6-5	TRBJ1-4	.	TGTGCCAGCAGTTACCGCCGACAGGGTCGGGGAGAAAAACTGTTTTTT	CASSYRRQGRGEKLFF
.	TRBV20-1	TRBJ1-2	.	TGCAGTGCTTATCTCGCAGTAGCTAGCTATGGCTACACCTTC	CSAYLAVASYGYTF
.	TRBV10-3	TRBJ2-1	.	TGTGCCATCAGTGAAGGGGTTAACAATGAGCAGTTCTTC	CAISEGVNNEQFF
.	TRBV6-6	TRBJ2-5	.	TGTGCCAGCGCGGTGATTTCTTCGGAGACCCAGTACTTC	CASAVISSETQYF
.	TRBV12-3/TRBV12-4	TRBJ1-5	many	TGTGCCAGCAGCACAGGGAGCAATCAGCCCCAGCATTTT	CASSTGSNQPQHF
TRBD2	TRBV7-2	TRBJ2-4	few	TGTGCCAGCAGCTTAGCGGGGACTAGTAAACGTTACTTC	CASSLAGTSKRYF
TRBD1	TRBV4-2	TRBJ1-2	.	TGTGCCAGCAGCCAAGCTGGGACAGGGGGTAACTATGGCTACACCTTC	CASSQAGTGGNYGYTF
.	TRBV20-1	TRBJ1-4	few	TGCAGTGCTAGAGACCGGACACGCGGGGAGGAAAAACTGTTTTTT	CSARDRTRGEEKLFF
.	TRBV5-1	TRBJ2-3	.	TGCGCCAGCACCGCGAGCGGGCCCGGCACAGATACGCAGTATTTT	CASTASGPGTDTQYF
TRBD2	TRBV29-1	TRBJ2-3	.	TGCAGCGTTGGTAGCGGGTTTACAGATACGCAGTATTTT	CSVGSGFTDTQYF
TRBD1	TRBV12-3/TRBV12-4	TRBJ1-3	few	TGTGCCAGCAGGGGACAGCTGCCCCGAAACACCATATATTTT	CASRGQLPRNTIYF
.	TRBV6-2/TRBV6-3	TRBJ2-7	.	TGTGCCAGCAGTGACGGACGGCCACCCCCCGAGCAGTACTTC	CASSDGRPPPEQYF
.	TRBV7-2	TRBJ2-5	many	TGTGCCAGCAGCTTAGCCCGGATGGGGGAGACCCAGTACTTC	CASSLARMGETQYF
.	TRBV7-9	TRBJ1-5	many	TGTGCCAGCAGTTTAGAAGGCCAGCCCCAGCATTTT	CASSLEGQPQHF
.	TRBV5-1	TRBJ2-7	few	TGCGCCAGCAGCGTTAACAGGGATTACGAGCAGTACTTC	CASSVNRDYEQYF
.	TRBV7-8	TRBJ2-1	.	TGTGCCAGCAAGCTTAGGCTGGGGGCTGGGACCTACAATGAGCAGTTCTTC	CASKLRLGAGTYNEQFF
.	TRBV12-3/TRBV12-4	TRBJ2-7	.	TGTGCCAGCAGTTTTCAGCTCAAACGTACTTACGAGCAGTACTTC	CASSFQLKRTYEQYF
TRBD2	TRBV18	TRBJ2-7	.	TGTGCCAGCTCGCTAGCGGGAGGGAGGACCTACGAGCAGTACTTC	CASSLAGGRTYEQYF
TRBD1	TRBV6-2/TRBV6-3	TRBJ2-1	few	TGTGCCAGCAGTTACCCACGGGACAGGGTTACTGAGCAGTTCTTC	CASSYPRDRVTEQFF
.	TRBV7-3	TRBJ1-1	.	TGTGCCAGCAGCCCCCACAGGAGGGGGACCACTGAAGCTTTCTTT	CASSPHRRGTTEAFF
.	TRBV12-3/TRBV12-4	TRBJ2-7	many	TGTGCCAGCAGTTCCCCTTCCTACGAGCAGTACTTC	CASSSPSYEQYF
.	TRBV6-5	TRBJ2-1	.	TGTGCCAGCAGTTACGACCTCAACCTGCTCAATGAGCAGTTCTTC	CASSYDLNLLNEQFF
.	TRBV7-9	TRBJ2-5	few	TGTGCCAGCAGCTTACTACAGGGTCGGGAGACCCAGTACTTC	CASSLLQGRETQYF
TRBD1	TRBV7-9	TRBJ1-2	few	TGTGCCAGCAGCCCTACCGGGACAGGGAGCGGCTACACCTTC	CASSPTGTGSGYTF
TRBD1	TRBV2	TRBJ2-3	few	TGTGCCAGCCAGGGGGCAAAAGTTACGCAGTATTTT	CASQGAKVTQYF
.	TRBV4-3	TRBJ2-7	.	TGCGCCAGCAGCTGGGGGGCTGGGCGCGAGCAGTACTTC	CASSWGAGREQYF
.	TRBV5-1	TRBJ1-2	.	TGCGCCAGCAGCCCCGGGACATCCTGGGACTATGGCTACACCTTC	CASSPGTSWDYGYTF
.	TRBV29-1	TRBJ2-1	few	TGCAGCGTTGACTCGGGGAATGGATACAATGAGCAGTTCTTC	CSVDSGNGYNEQFF
.	TRBV27	TRBJ2-5	few	TGTGCCAGCAGCCTTAGCTTTGGGGGGGAGACCCAGTACTTC	CASSLSFGGETQYF
.	TRBV18	TRBJ1-6	many	TGTGCCAGCTCACCACTTCGGTTTTCTGGGGAAGTATCACCCCTCCACTTT	CASSPLRFSGEVSPLHF
.	TRBV6-2/TRBV6-3	TRBJ2-5	few	TGTGCCAGCAGACCACGGACTGATCAAGAGACCCAGTACTTC	CASRPRTDQETQYF
.	TRBV7-9	TRBJ2-3	.	TGTGCCAGCACCCCTATCGGTTCGAGCACAGATACGCAGTATTTT	CASTPIGSSTDTQYF